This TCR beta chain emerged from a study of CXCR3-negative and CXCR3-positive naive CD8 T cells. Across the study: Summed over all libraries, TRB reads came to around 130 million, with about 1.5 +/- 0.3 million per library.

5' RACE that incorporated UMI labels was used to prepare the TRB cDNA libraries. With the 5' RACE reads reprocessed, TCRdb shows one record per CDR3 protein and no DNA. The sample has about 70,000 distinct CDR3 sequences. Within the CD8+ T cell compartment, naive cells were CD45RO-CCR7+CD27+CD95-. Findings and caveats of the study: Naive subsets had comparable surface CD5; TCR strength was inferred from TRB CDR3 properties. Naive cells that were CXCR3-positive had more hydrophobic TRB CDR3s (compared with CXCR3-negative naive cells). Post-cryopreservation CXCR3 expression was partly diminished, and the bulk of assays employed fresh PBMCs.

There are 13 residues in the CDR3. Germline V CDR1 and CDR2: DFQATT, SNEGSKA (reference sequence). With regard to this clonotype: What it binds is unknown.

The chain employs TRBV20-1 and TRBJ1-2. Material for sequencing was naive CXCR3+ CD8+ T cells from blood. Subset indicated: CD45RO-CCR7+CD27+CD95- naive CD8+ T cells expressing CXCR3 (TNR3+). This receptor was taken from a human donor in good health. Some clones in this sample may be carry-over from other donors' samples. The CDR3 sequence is CSARDRENYGYTF.